This TCR beta chain was observed in a study of blood T cell repertoires in COVID-19. Study summary: From the United States, Italy and Spain came samples of acute and convalescent COVID-19. T cells, B-cell-depleted T cells, or PBMCs provided the cDNA or gDNA that served as material.

Sequencing used immunoSEQ multiplex PCR; TCRdb keeps in-frame clones, though not all of them. The table records roughly 60,000 clones, around 75% of them present only once. This receptor was obtained from a human donor in a cohort sampled during active COVID-19. The sequenced material came from peripheral blood.

The CDR3 sequence is CASSPSSNQPQHF. The DNA for the CDR3 is TGCGCCAGCAGCCCCTCCAGCAATCAGCCCCAGCATTTT. The rearrangement uses TRBV5-1 and TRBJ1-5; D unresolved. Trimming took 4 bases from V and 1 from J, leaving 6 bases between them. Germline V gene lookup returns CDR1 SGHRS and CDR2 YFSETQ. CDR3 size: 13 residues.